One sample yielded the 13 T cell receptor beta chains listed below, sequenced in a study of T cells in localized non-small cell lung cancer. The protocol was immunoSEQ multiplex PCR, while the TCRdb copy is restricted to in-frame clones and leaves out a portion. The data contain tens of thousands of clones, roughly 81% of them singletons. Sequencing used peripheral blood, obtained before any cancer treatment. The receptors derive from a female donor aged 60 or older with stage I lung adenocarcinoma.

The V gene is TRBV11-2, the J gene TRBJ2-3; D may be TRBD2 (6 bases). Germline CDR1 and CDR2: SGHAT and FQNNGV. The CDR3 covers 15 residues. The germline V and J ends were trimmed by 0 bases and 1 base, with 8 bases remaining between them. The CDR3: CASSLDPSGTDTQYF. The CDR3 DNA reads as TGTGCCAGCAGCTTAGACCCTAGCGGCACAGATACGCAGTATTTT. The whole variable domain, filled in from reference TRBV11-2 and TRBJ2-3, reads EAGVAQSPRYKIIEKRQSVAFWCNPISGHATLYWYQQILGQGPKLLIQFQNNGVVDDSQLPKDRFSAERLKGVDSTLKIQPAKLEDSAVYLCASSLDPSGTDTQYFGPGTRLTVL.

The rearrangement uses TRBV5-8 and TRBJ1-5, with unresolved D. The V end lost 1 base, the J end lost 3 bases, and 5 bases lay between the germline ends. Germline lookup yields CDR1 SGHTS and CDR2 YDEGEE. This CDR3 comprises 13 residues. The CDR3 coding sequence is TGTGCCAGCAGCTTGTGGCACAATCAGCCCCAGCATTTT. The encoded protein is CASSLWHNQPQHF. The entire variable domain, with the rest obtained from reference TRBV5-8 and TRBJ1-5, is as follows: EAGVTQSPTHLIKTRGQQATLRCSPISGHTSVYWYQQALGLGLQFLLWYDEGEERNRGNFPPRFSGRQFPNYSSELNVNALELEDSALYLCASSLWHNQPQHFGDGTRLSIL.

The chain carries TRBV29-1 and TRBJ2-5; D remains unclear. Gene TRBJ2-7 matches the end of the DNA better, so the J call may be wrong. This CDR3 region has 13 residues. Germline CDR1 and CDR2: SQVTM and ANQGSEA. The CDR3 reads CSVIRFSVCEQYF. CDR3 in DNA: TGCAGCGTGATTCGATTTTCAGTCTGCGAGCAGTACTTC.

V is TRBV18 and J is TRBJ1-4; D not certain. CDR3 size: 15 residues. Per germline, CDR1 KGHSH and CDR2 LQKENI. V was trimmed by 2 bases and J by 0 bases, leaving 7 bases between them. The CDR3 region is CASSPSQTTNEKLFF. CDR3 in DNA: TGTGCCAGCTCACCATCGCAGACAACTAATGAAAAACTGTTTTTT.

The genes are TRBV5-1 and TRBJ1-2; D is unclear. Trimming removed 0 bases from V and 3 bases from J, with 9 bases in between. This CDR3 has 14 amino acids. Germline assignment: CDR1 SGHRS and CDR2 YFSETQ. The CDR3 spells CASSLEQSHYGYTF. The CDR3 nucleotides read TGCGCCAGCAGCTTGGAGCAGAGCCACTATGGCTACACCTTC.

The chain couples TRBV29-1 to TRBJ2-1; 8 positions match TRBD1. From germline, CDR1 is SQVTM and CDR2 ANQGSEA. With V trimmed by 5 bases and J by 6 bases, 9 bases remained unmatched. This CDR3 has 14 residues. CDR3 coding DNA: TGCAGCGTTTACCGTATAACAGGGGGCAATGAGCAGTTCTTC. Its translation is CSVYRITGGNEQFF.

The chain links TRBV6-5 to TRBJ2-7; D remains unclear. The V end lost 7 bases, the J end lost 5 bases, and 21 bases lay between the germline ends. The germline V gene has CDR1 MNHEY and CDR2 SVGAGI. The CDR3 extends over 15 amino acids. The CDR3 region is CASKLRREAPHEQYF. CDR3 bases: TGTGCCAGCAAATTGCGTCGAGAGGCCCCTCACGAGCAGTACTTC.

This chain uses TRBV10-3 with TRBJ2-3; 9 bases line up with TRBD1. The CDR3 runs to 16 residues. After removal of 0 bases from V and 4 bases from J, the junction contained 5 bases not matched to a gene. Germline values: CDR1 ENHRY, CDR2 SYGVKD. CDR3 region: CAISESDRGVPDTQYF. The CDR3 coding sequence is TGTGCCATCAGTGAGTCTGACAGGGGGGTTCCAGATACGCAGTATTTT.

The chain links TRBV5-4 to TRBJ1-2; 8 nucleotides match TRBD1. The CDR3 is 17 amino acids. The ends lost 4 bases at V and 4 bases at J; junction bases unmatched: 15. Germline-derived CDR1 and CDR2 are SGHNT and YYREEE (reference sequence). CDR3 protein: CASSLPKPGQEGYGYTF. Here the CDR3 DNA reads TGTGCCAGCAGCCTCCCTAAGCCGGGACAGGAGGGCTATGGCTACACCTTC.

This clone has just one count. The chain is built from TRBV11-2 and TRBJ1-3, with 7 bases that match TRBD1. V lost 11 bases and J lost 4; bases outside the gene matches: 8. This CDR3 spans 13 amino acids. Per the germline V gene, CDR1 is SGHAT and CDR2 is FQNNGV. CDR3 DNA sequence: TGTGCCGCGTCTTCAGGGGGAGGAAACACCATATATTTT. Translation gives CAASSGGGNTIYF.

The rearrangement links TRBV29-1 to TRBJ1-1, with no clear D. V was pared by 6 bases and J by 6 bases, with 20 bases between. This CDR3 is 14 amino acids long. Germline V lookup: CDR1 SQVTM, CDR2 ANQGSEA. The CDR3 region has the DNA TGCAGCGTACCTAGGATATCCCCCTCCGCTGAAGCTTTCTTT. Its protein is CSVPRISPSAEAFF.

The chain links TRBV4-1 to TRBJ1-2; D unclear. Trimming removed 0 bases from V and 4 bases from J, with 9 bases in between. This CDR3 spans 14 amino acids. The germline gives CDR1 MGHRA, CDR2 YSYEKL. CDR3 nucleotide sequence: TGCGCCAGCAGCCAAGATTATAGCCTCTATGGCTACACCTTC. This sequence encodes CASSQDYSLYGYTF.

This rearrangement joins TRBV7-9 to TRBJ1-1, with 10 positions matching TRBD1. CDR1 SEHNR and CDR2 FQNEAQ come from the germline V gene (reference sequence). The CDR3 contains 17 residues. J lost 8 bases, V lost 1 base, and 13 bases had no gene match. The DNA of the CDR3 is TGTGCCAGCAGCTTAGATGGGACAGGGGCTAGTGGTAGGGAAGCTTTCTTT. Translated: CASSLDGTGASGREAFF.